This is a list of T cell receptor beta chains from one sample in a study of cytomegalovirus exposure and HLA in healthy donors. Libraries were prepared by immunoSEQ multiplex PCR; TCRdb keeps only in-frame clonotypes and omits some of them. The repertoire has approximately 150,000 clones, around 60% of them found once; the top ten carry approximately 6.6%. The sample consisted of PBMCs. All receptors derive from a woman aged 55-70 years in good health and CMV-seropositive. CDR3s include the opening cysteine and the closing phenylalanine or tryptophan. The D gene is left open where the match is weak. Rows may omit the clone size; those that give it use once, few, many or a size class.

>15|.|TRBJ2-7|.|TRBV4-1
TGCGCCAGCAGCCAAGATCGGAGCCGTCTATACGAGCAGTACTTC
CASSQDRSRLYEQYF
>15|few|TRBJ2-1|TRBD2|TRBV7-9
TGTGCCAGCAGCCATAGCGGGAGTATCGTTAATGAGCAGTTCTTC
CASSHSGSIVNEQFF
>13|.|TRBJ2-7|TRBD2|TRBV29-1
TGCAGCGTTCGACTAGCGTTCTCCTACGAGCAGTACTTC
CSVRLAFSYEQYF
>14|.|TRBJ2-7|.|TRBV18
TGTGCCAGCTCCCCAACAGGGGGGGACTACGAGCAGTACTTC
CASSPTGGDYEQYF
>14|.|TRBJ1-1|.|TRBV6-5
TGTGCCAGCACTAGATACGGGATGAACACTGAAGCTTTCTTT
CASTRYGMNTEAFF
>14|once|TRBJ2-3|.|TRBV7-9
TGCTCCGTCCTAAGTCGTGCTAGCACAGATACGCAGTATTTT
CSVLSRASTDTQYF
>13|.|TRBJ1-1|.|TRBV30
TGTGCCTGGAGTCGGGACACCAACACTGAAGCTTTCTTT
CAWSRDTNTEAFF
>13|.|TRBJ2-7|TRBD1|TRBV30
TGTGCCTGGGTCCGGGACAGACCCTACGAGCAGTACTTC
CAWVRDRPYEQYF
>15|.|TRBJ1-4|.|TRBV6-5
TGTGCCAGCAGTAACCTACAGGGCGGGGGTGAAAAACTGTTTTTT
CASSNLQGGGEKLFF
>15|.|TRBJ2-1|TRBD2|TRBV27
TGTGCCAGCAGTTCCGGGACTAGCGGGTTCAATGAGCAGTTCTTC
CASSSGTSGFNEQFF
>18|.|TRBJ1-4|TRBD1|TRBV7-9
TGTGCCAGCAGCTTGAGCCGGACCGGGACAGGGGGAGATGAAAAACTGTTTTTT
CASSLSRTGTGGDEKLFF
>15|.|TRBJ2-2|TRBD2|TRBV10-1
TGCGCCAGCAGATCTAGCGGGGGTAACACCGGGGAGCTGTTTTTT
CASRSSGGNTGELFF
>14|.|TRBJ2-5|TRBD2|TRBV6-1
TGTGCCAGCAGTCGCGGACTAGCGGAAGAGACCCAGTACTTC
CASSRGLAEETQYF
>15|few|TRBJ2-7|TRBD2|TRBV4-1
TGCGCCAGCAGCCAAGCCCCCTCTAGCGGGAGACCGCAGTACTTC
CASSQAPSSGRPQYF
>15|.|TRBJ2-3|.|TRBV5-1
TGCGCCAGCAGCTCGCAACGGAGGGGTATAGATACGCAGTATTTT
CASSSQRRGIDTQYF
>16|.|TRBJ1-1|.|TRBV28
TGTGCCAGCAGTTTGGGGACAACCACACGAGGTACTGAAGCTTTCTTT
CASSLGTTTRGTEAFF
>12|.|TRBJ1-2|TRBD1|TRBV10-2
TGCGCCAGCAGTACGGACAGGTACGGCTACACCTTC
CASSTDRYGYTF
>16|.|TRBJ2-4|TRBD2|TRBV7-2
TGTGCCAGCAGCTTATGGGCGGGAGTGGCCAAAAACATTCAGTACTTC
CASSLWAGVAKNIQYF
>14|.|TRBJ1-2|.|TRBV6-1
TGTGCCAGCAGTGAAGGGGACTCAATCTATGGCTACACCTTC
CASSEGDSIYGYTF
>15|few|TRBJ1-2|.|TRBV21-1
TGTGCCAGCAGCAAAGCCGGGGACTGTGTCTATGGCTACACCTTC
CASSKAGDCVYGYTF
>15|.|TRBJ1-4|.|TRBV9
TGTGCCAGCAGAAGGGGCGCAGGGGTAAATGAAAAACTGTTTTTT
CASRRGAGVNEKLFF
>16|.|TRBJ1-5|.|TRBV28
TGTGCCAGCCCCCCGGGGGGTGGGCATAGCAATCAGCCCCAGCATTTT
CASPPGGGHSNQPQHF
>19|.|TRBJ2-5|TRBD2|TRBV10-1
TGCGCCAGCAGTGAGTCTGGACTAGCGGGAGTTTGGGGGCAAGAGACCCAGTACTTC
CASSESGLAGVWGQETQYF
>17|.|TRBJ2-3|TRBD2|TRBV15
TGTGCCACCAGCGACCCCCTTAGCGGGAAGCTCACAGATACGCAGTATTTT
CATSDPLSGKLTDTQYF
>15|.|TRBJ1-4|.|TRBV29-1
TGCAGCGCCTCAGGTGGGGGGTTAACTAATGAAAAACTGTTTTTT
CSASGGGLTNEKLFF
>15|few|TRBJ2-3|.|TRBV6-5
TGTGCCAGCAGGGGGGGCTCGGCGGGAGAAGGTACGCAGTATTTT
CASRGGSAGEGTQYF
>13|few|TRBJ1-4|.|TRBV7-9
TGTGCCAGCGGGCCAGCGAGGGGGGAAAAACTGTTTTTT
CASGPARGEKLFF
>17|.|TRBJ2-3|TRBD2|TRBV7-2
TGTGCCAGCAGCTTAGCGGTGCTAGCGGGGCGCACAGATACGCAGTATTTT
CASSLAVLAGRTDTQYF
>14|.|TRBJ1-2|.|TRBV28
TGTGCCAGCAGTTTAAGGGGGTCCTTCTATGGCTACACCTTC
CASSLRGSFYGYTF
>13|few|TRBJ2-3|.|TRBV5-5
TGTGCCAGCAGCCTTATGTCCCCAGATACGCAGTATTTT
CASSLMSPDTQYF
>14|.|TRBJ2-1|.|TRBV7-3
TGTGCCAGCAGCTCGCCTCCTACTAGCCGTGAGCAGTTCTTC
CASSSPPTSREQFF
>14|.|TRBJ2-3|.|TRBV7-2
TGTGCCAGCAGCTTGTATCAGTTGACAGATACGCAGTATTTT
CASSLYQLTDTQYF
>15|.|TRBJ2-3|TRBD2|TRBV7-9
TGTGCCAGCAGCTCCCCGGGACTATTCACAGATACGCAGTATTTT
CASSSPGLFTDTQYF
>12|.|TRBJ2-7|.|TRBV5-1
TGCGCCAGCAGCTCCGACACCTACGAGCAGTACTTC
CASSSDTYEQYF
>15|.|TRBJ1-4|.|TRBV21-1
TGTGCCAGCAGCAAAGAGGAGGGAGGTCGGGAAAAACTGTTTTTT
CASSKEEGGREKLFF
>11|.|TRBJ2-1|.|TRBV28
TGTGCCAGCAGTTTTGCGAATGAGCAGTTCTTC
CASSFANEQFF
>15|few|TRBJ1-1|TRBD1|TRBV19
TGTGCCAGTAGTTCCGACAGGGAAGGAAACACTGAAGCTTTCTTT
CASSSDREGNTEAFF
>13|.|TRBJ1-2|.|TRBV5-1
TGCGCCAGCAGCCTACAGGGTGGCGATGGCTACACCTTC
CASSLQGGDGYTF
>13|.|TRBJ1-2|TRBD1|TRBV18
TGTGCCAGCTCACCGGTGACAGGGGAGGGCTACACCTTC
CASSPVTGEGYTF
>12|few|TRBJ2-3|.|TRBV7-9
TGTGCCAGCGGCCTGTCCACAGATACGCAGTATTTT
CASGLSTDTQYF
>16|.|TRBJ2-2|.|TRBV11-2
TGTGCCAGCAGCCACCGGGACTGGACCAACACCGGGGAGCTGTTTTTT
CASSHRDWTNTGELFF
>15|.|TRBJ2-1|TRBD2|TRBV15
TGTGCCACCAGCAGCACTGGCGGGAGGGTCTATGAGCAGTTCTTC
CATSSTGGRVYEQFF
>14|.|TRBJ2-7|.|TRBV9
TGTGCCAGCAGCGTACGTTCGACAGGCTACGAGCAGTACTTC
CASSVRSTGYEQYF
>14|.|TRBJ2-1|.|TRBV7-2
TGTGCCAGCAGCTTTAGGAGGGCCCTGGGTGAGCAGTTCTTC
CASSFRRALGEQFF